This T cell receptor beta chain originates from a study of cytomegalovirus exposure and HLA in healthy donors. V lost 4 bases, J lost 3 bases, and 10 bases lay in between. Germline V CDR1 and CDR2: SGHTA, FQGNSA. CDR3 size: 14 residues. Amplification used 60 Vbeta primers and 13 Jbeta primers. The data were produced by immunoSEQ multiplex PCR, yet TCRdb's version contains in-frame clones alone and is incomplete. In total, the table holds some 130,000 clones. The clonotype originates from a man in his late teens or twenties in good health and CMV-seronegative. The specimen was PBMCs. The chain recombines TRBV7-2 with TRBJ2-4, with D maybe TRBD1 (6 bases). The CDR3 is CASSSPDSKNIQYF. The CDR3 DNA follows: TGTGCCAGCAGCTCGCCGGACAGCAAAAACATTCAGTACTTC. Filled out from reference TRBV7-2 and TRBJ2-4, the complete variable domain reads GAGVSQSPSNKVTEKGKDVELRCDPISGHTALYWYRQSLGQGLEFLIYFQGNSAPDKSGLPSDRFSAERTGGSVSTLTIQRTQQEDSAVYLCASSSPDSKNIQYFGAGTRLSVL.